The rows below give T cell receptor beta chains drawn from one sample of a study of T-cell reconstitution after alpha-beta-depleted transplantation in children. TCRdb passed the PCR reads through MiXCR, listing each CDR3 protein once. The table shows about 78,000 distinct CDR3 sequences, with 13% to 15% occurring only once. The sequenced sample was PBMCs, mostly from graft donor cells, obtained 180 days after TCRalphabeta/CD19-depleted stem cell transplant. These receptors all come from a male patient aged 2 to 9 who had a stem cell transplant for acute lymphoblastic leukemia, so the T cells may come from the graft donor. The CDR3 runs from the conserved cysteine through the conserved F or W. Each record gives: V gene, D gene, CDR3 protein. A D gene is named only where the DNA matches it firmly.

V: TRBV7-2
D: NA
CDR3: CASSFPGMNTEAFF

V: TRBV2
D: TRBD2
CDR3: CASSSPWGGNIQYF

V: TRBV24-1
D: NA
CDR3: CATSSENIQYF

V: TRBV28
D: NA
CDR3: CASSLGRGRNTGELFF

V: TRBV5-1
D: NA
CDR3: CASSLGQDYEQYF

V: TRBV12-3/TRBV12-4
D: NA
CDR3: CASSFGHPEQYF

V: TRBV12-3/TRBV12-4
D: NA
CDR3: CASTLGGHQPQHF

V: TRBV29-1
D: NA
CDR3: CSARQVESGTDTQYF

V: TRBV6-2/TRBV6-3
D: NA
CDR3: CASSYSNRAVAFF

V: TRBV6-5
D: TRBD2
CDR3: CASSHRGGAGHNEQFF

V: TRBV7-2
D: TRBD2
CDR3: CASRRLAGWGNEQFF

V: TRBV9
D: NA
CDR3: CASSPRQSTIYF

V: TRBV19
D: TRBD1
CDR3: CASSIPGQGTGYGYTF

V: TRBV6-6
D: NA
CDR3: CASSKRANYEQYF

V: TRBV9
D: NA
CDR3: CASSVGEASPLHF

V: TRBV12-3/TRBV12-4
D: NA
CDR3: CASNPQGSATEAFF

V: TRBV18
D: NA
CDR3: CASSPLSSLRSEQFF

V: TRBV5-6
D: TRBD1
CDR3: CASSYGTGGNEQFF

V: TRBV7-3
D: TRBD1
CDR3: CASSISGTGGAGYTF

V: TRBV20-1
D: NA
CDR3: CSAIQGRDGYTF

V: TRBV27
D: NA
CDR3: CASSTGGLGTEAFF

V: TRBV6-5
D: NA
CDR3: CASSLTRFPNNEQFF

V: TRBV4-3
D: NA
CDR3: CASSQEGAEQETQYF

V: TRBV10-3
D: TRBD1
CDR3: CAISRTGGTDTQYF

V: TRBV11-3
D: NA
CDR3: CASSRAGWNTEAFF

V: TRBV4-1
D: NA
CDR3: CASSPGPRNIQYF